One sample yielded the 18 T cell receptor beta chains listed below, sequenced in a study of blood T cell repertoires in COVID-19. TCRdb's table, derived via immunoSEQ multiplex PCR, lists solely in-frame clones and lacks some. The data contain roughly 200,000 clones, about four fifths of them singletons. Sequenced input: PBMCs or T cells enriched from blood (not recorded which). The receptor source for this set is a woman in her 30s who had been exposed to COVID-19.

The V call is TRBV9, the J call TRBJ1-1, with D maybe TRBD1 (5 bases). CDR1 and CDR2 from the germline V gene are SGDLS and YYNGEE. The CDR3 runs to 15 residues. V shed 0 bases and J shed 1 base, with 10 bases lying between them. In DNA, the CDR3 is TGTGCCAGCAGCGTAGGGGGGGACCAGAACACTGAAGCTTTCTTT. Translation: CASSVGGDQNTEAFF.

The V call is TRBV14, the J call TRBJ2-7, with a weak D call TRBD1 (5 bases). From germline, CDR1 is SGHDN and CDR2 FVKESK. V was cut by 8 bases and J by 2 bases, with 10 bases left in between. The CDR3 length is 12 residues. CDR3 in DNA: TGTGCCAGCGGCATCAGGGCCTACGAGCAGTACTTC. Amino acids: CASGIRAYEQYF.

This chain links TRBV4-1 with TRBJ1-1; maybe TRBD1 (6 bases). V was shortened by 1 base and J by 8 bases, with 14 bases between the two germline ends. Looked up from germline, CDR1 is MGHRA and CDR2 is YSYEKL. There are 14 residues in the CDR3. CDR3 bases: TGCGCCAGCAGCCAAGGGACAGTTGCATCGGAAGCTTTCTTT. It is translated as CASSQGTVASEAFF.

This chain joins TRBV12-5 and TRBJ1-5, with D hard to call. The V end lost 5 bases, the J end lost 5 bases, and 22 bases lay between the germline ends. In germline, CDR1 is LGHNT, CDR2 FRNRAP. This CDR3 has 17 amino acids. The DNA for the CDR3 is TGTGCTAGTGGTCTGAACCTCAGATCCCCGATGGATCAGCCCCAGCATTTT. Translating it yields CASGLNLRSPMDQPQHF.

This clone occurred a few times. CDR3 protein: CASSPGGLHEQFF. CDR3 DNA sequence: TGTGCCAGCAGTCCCGGGGGGTTGCATGAGCAGTTCTTC. V and J are TRBV27 and TRBJ2-1, with 7 bases aligning to TRBD2. The CDR3 length is 13 residues. CDR1 and CDR2 (germline): MNHEY, SMNVEV (reference sequence). The ends lost 5 bases at V and 8 bases at J; junction bases unmatched: 6.

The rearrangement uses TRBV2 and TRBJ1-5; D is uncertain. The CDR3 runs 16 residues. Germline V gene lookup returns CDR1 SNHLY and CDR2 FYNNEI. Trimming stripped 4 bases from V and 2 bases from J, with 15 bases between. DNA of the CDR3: TGTGCCAGCAGTGCCCCCGCAGGCAGGCGCAATCAGCCCCAGCATTTT. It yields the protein CASSAPAGRRNQPQHF.

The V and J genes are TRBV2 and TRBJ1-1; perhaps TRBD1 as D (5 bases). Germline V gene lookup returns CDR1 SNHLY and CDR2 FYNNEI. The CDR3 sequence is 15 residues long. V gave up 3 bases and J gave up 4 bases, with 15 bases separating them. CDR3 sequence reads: CASSEERGAGTEAFF. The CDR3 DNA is TGTGCCAGCAGTGAGGAAAGGGGCGCCGGCACTGAAGCTTTCTTT. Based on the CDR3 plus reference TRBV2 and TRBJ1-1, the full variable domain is EPEVTQTPSHQVTQMGQEVILRCVPISNHLYFYWYRQILGQKVEFLVSFYNNEISEKSEIFDDQFSVERPDGSNFTLKIRSTKLEDSAMYFCASSEERGAGTEAFFGQGTRLTVV.

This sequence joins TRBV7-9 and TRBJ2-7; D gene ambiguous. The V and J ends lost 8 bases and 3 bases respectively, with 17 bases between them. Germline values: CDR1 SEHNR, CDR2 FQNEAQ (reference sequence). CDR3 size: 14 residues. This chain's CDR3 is CASASTVVIYEQYF. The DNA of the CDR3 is TGTGCCAGCGCCAGCACGGTGGTAATCTACGAGCAGTACTTC.

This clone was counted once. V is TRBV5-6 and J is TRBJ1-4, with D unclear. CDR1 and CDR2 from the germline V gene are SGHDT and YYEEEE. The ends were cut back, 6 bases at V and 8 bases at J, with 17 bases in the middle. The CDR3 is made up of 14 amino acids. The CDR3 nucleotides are TGTGCCAGCACCTCTTCGGGCGGGATCGAAAAACTGTTTTTT. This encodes CASTSSGGIEKLFF.

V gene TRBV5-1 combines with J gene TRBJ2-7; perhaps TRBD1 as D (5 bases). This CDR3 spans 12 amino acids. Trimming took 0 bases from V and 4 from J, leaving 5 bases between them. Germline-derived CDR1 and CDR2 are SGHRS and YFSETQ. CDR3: CASSLEGYEQYF. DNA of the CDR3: TGCGCCAGCAGCTTGGAGGGGTACGAGCAGTACTTC.

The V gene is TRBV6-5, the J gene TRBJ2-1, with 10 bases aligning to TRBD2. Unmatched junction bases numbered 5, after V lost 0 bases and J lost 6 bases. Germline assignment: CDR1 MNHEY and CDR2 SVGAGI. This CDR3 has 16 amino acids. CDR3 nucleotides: TGTGCCAGCAGTTACTCAGGTAGCGGGGGGTTCAATGAGCAGTTCTTC. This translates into CASSYSGSGGFNEQFF.

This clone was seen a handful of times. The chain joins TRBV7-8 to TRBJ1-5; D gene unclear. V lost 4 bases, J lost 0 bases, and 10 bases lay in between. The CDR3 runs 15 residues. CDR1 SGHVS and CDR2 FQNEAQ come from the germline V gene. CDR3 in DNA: TGTGCCAGCAGCTCGACCAGGTATAGCAATCAGCCCCAGCATTTT. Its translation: CASSSTRYSNQPQHF.

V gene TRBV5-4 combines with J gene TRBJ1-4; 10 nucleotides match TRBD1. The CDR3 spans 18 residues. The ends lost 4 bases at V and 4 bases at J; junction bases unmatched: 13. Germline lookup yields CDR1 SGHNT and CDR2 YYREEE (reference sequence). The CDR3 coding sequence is TGTGCCAGCAGCACTGGGACAGGGGTCGCCCCCCGTAATGAAAAACTGTTTTTT. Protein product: CASSTGTGVAPRNEKLFF. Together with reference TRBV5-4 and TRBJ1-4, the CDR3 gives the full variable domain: ETGVTQSPTHLIKTRGQQVTLRCSSQSGHNTVSWYQQALGQGPQFIFQYYREEENGRGNFPPRFSGLQFPNYSSELNVNALELDDSALYLCASSTGTGVAPRNEKLFFGSGTQLSVL.

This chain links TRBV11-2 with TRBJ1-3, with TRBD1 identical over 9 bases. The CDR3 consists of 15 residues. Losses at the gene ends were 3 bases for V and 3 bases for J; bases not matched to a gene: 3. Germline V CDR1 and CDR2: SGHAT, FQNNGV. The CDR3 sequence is CASSFTGGGGNTIYF. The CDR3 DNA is TGTGCCAGCAGCTTTACAGGGGGCGGTGGAAACACCATATATTTT. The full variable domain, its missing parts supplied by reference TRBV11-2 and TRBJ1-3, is EAGVAQSPRYKIIEKRQSVAFWCNPISGHATLYWYQQILGQGPKLLIQFQNNGVVDDSQLPKDRFSAERLKGVDSTLKIQPAKLEDSAVYLCASSFTGGGGNTIYFGEGSWLTVV.

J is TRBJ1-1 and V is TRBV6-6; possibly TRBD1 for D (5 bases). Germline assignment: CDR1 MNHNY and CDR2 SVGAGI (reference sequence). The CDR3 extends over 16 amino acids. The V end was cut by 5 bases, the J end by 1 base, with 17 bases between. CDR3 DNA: TGTGCCAGCAGTCGCTGGGCAGGGAGGGAGAACACTGAAGCTTTCTTT. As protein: CASSRWAGRENTEAFF.

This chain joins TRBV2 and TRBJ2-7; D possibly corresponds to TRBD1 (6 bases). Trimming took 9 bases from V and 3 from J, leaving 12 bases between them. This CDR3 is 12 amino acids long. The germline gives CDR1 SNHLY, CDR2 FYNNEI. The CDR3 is CASCRDNYEQYF. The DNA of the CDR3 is TGTGCCAGTTGCCGGGACAACTACGAGCAGTACTTC.

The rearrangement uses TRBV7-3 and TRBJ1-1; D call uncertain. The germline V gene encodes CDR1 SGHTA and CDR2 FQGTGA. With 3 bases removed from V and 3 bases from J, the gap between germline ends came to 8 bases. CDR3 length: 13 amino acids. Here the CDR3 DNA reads TGTGCCAGCAGCTTGACGGGTGACACTGAAGCTTTCTTT. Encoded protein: CASSLTGDTEAFF.

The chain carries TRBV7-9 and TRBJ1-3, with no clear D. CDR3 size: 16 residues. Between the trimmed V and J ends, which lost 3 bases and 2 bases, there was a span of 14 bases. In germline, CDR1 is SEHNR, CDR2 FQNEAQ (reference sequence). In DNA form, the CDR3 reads TGTGCCAGCAGCTTCCTTCCCATCCCAGCTGGAAACACCATATATTTT. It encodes CASSFLPIPAGNTIYF.